The 17 T cell receptor beta chains below all came from one sample that was sequenced in a study of blood T cell repertoires in COVID-19. Sequencing used immunoSEQ multiplex PCR; TCRdb keeps in-frame clones, though not all of them. This repertoire shows more than 100,000 clones, less than 90% found once; its top ten account for more than 1.2%. The sequencing sample was made of peripheral blood. The receptor source for this set is a man aged 55 to 70 with acute or convalescent COVID-19.

This clone was picked up one time. V and J are TRBV19 and TRBJ1-5; D may be TRBD1 (5 bases). CDR3 size: 12 residues. Trimming took 1 base from V and 9 from J, leaving 7 bases between them. Germline V gene lookup returns CDR1 LNHDA and CDR2 SQIVND (reference sequence). The CDR3 here is CASSIVGGPQHF. The CDR3, as DNA: TGTGCCAGTAGTATAGTGGGGGGGCCCCAGCATTTT.

The gene calls are TRBV5-8 and TRBJ2-5; D is unclear. Trimming pared 6 bases from V and 5 bases from J, leaving 11 bases between. Per the germline V gene, CDR1 is SGHTS and CDR2 is YDEGEE. The CDR3 contains 12 residues. The CDR3 reads CASTPLGETQYF. Here the CDR3 DNA reads TGTGCCAGCACCCCCCTCGGGGAGACCCAGTACTTC.

The chain joins TRBV28 to TRBJ1-1; D perhaps matches TRBD1 (5 bases). This CDR3 spans 14 amino acids. The V and J ends lost 7 bases and 1 base respectively, with 13 bases between them. Germline CDR1 MDHEN, CDR2 SYDVKM. CDR3 in amino acids: CASMRQISNTEAFF. The CDR3 nucleotides read TGTGCCAGCATGCGACAGATCTCGAACACTGAAGCTTTCTTT.

The rearrangement joins TRBV3-1 (or the pseudogene TRBV3-2) to TRBJ2-1; D is unresolved. V was pared by 0 bases and J by 5 bases, with 11 bases between. The length of the CDR3 is 15 residues. CDR1 is LGHDT and CDR2 is YNNKEL in the germline V gene (reference sequence). The CDR3 here is CASSQDMGYHNEQFF. CDR3 bases: TGTGCCAGCAGCCAAGATATGGGCTACCACAATGAGCAGTTCTTC.

This clone turned up a few times. This chain joins TRBV6-1 and TRBJ1-2, with a possible D match to TRBD1 (6 bases). Trimming shortened V by 0 bases and J by 4 bases, and 9 bases separated the two germline ends. The CDR3 runs 14 residues. The V gene's germline CDR1 is MNHNS and CDR2 SASEGT. The CDR3 DNA reads as TGTGCCAGCAGTGAAGCCGGACAGTCCTATGGCTACACCTTC. As protein: CASSEAGQSYGYTF.

The gene calls are TRBV29-1 and TRBJ2-2, with D tentatively TRBD2 (6 bases). There are 13 residues in the CDR3. Germline CDR1 is SQVTM and CDR2 is ANQGSEA. V was trimmed by 3 bases and J by 5 bases, leaving 10 bases between them. CDR3 amino acids: CSVDMAGTGELFF. The DNA for the CDR3 is TGCAGCGTTGATATGGCGGGAACCGGGGAGCTGTTTTTT.

The sample holds one count of this clone. The CDR3 DNA is TGTGCCAGCAGCCGAATATACGACTTACACACCGGGGAGCTGTTTTTT. Translation gives CASSRIYDLHTGELFF. The chain couples TRBV5-8 to TRBJ2-2; no clear D gene. V lost 4 bases, J lost 3 bases, and 16 bases lay in between. Germline-derived CDR1 and CDR2 are SGHTS and YDEGEE. The CDR3 has 16 amino acids. Combining the CDR3 with reference TRBV5-8 and TRBJ2-2 gives the whole variable domain EAGVTQSPTHLIKTRGQQATLRCSPISGHTSVYWYQQALGLGLQFLLWYDEGEERNRGNFPPRFSGRQFPNYSSELNVNALELEDSALYLCASSRIYDLHTGELFFGEGSRLTVL.

This chain connects TRBV2 to TRBJ1-1; a possible D gene is TRBD1 (6 bases). This CDR3 has 14 residues. Germline V gives CDR1 SNHLY, CDR2 FYNNEI. Trimming pared 6 bases from V and 2 bases from J, leaving 13 bases between. CDR3 DNA sequence: TGTGCCAGCAGCGGACAGTACATCAACACTGAAGCTTTCTTT. Translation gives CASSGQYINTEAFF.

This clone was counted once. The J gene is TRBJ1-4, the V gene TRBV11-2; D perhaps matches TRBD1 (5 bases). V lost 6 bases, J lost 0 bases, and 11 bases lay in between. Germline V CDR1 and CDR2: SGHAT, FQNNGV. The CDR3 runs 15 residues. The CDR3 here is CASSRDSATNEKLFF. The CDR3 nucleotides read TGTGCCAGCAGTCGAGACAGCGCAACTAATGAAAAACTGTTTTTT. Full variable domain (outside the CDR3, taken from reference TRBV11-2 and TRBJ1-4): EAGVAQSPRYKIIEKRQSVAFWCNPISGHATLYWYQQILGQGPKLLIQFQNNGVVDDSQLPKDRFSAERLKGVDSTLKIQPAKLEDSAVYLCASSRDSATNEKLFFGSGTQLSVL.

This chain joins TRBV7-9 and TRBJ2-5, with 7 bases identical to TRBD1. The junction had 16 bases not matched to a gene; V was cut back by 3 bases and J by 9 bases. Germline CDR1 is SEHNR and CDR2 is FQNEAQ (reference sequence). The CDR3 length is 16 residues. The CDR3 region is CASSFGPLGGQGAQYF. The CDR3 DNA reads TGTGCCAGCAGCTTCGGACCACTAGGGGGCCAAGGGGCCCAGTACTTC.

The V call is TRBV20-1, the J call TRBJ2-5; TRBD2 is a possible D gene (6 bases). The V gene's germline CDR1 is DFQATT and CDR2 SNEGSKA (reference sequence). Between the trimmed V and J ends, which lost 3 bases and 6 bases, there was a span of 11 bases. This CDR3 has 12 residues. The chain's CDR3 is CSASDGRQTQYF. CDR3 nucleotides: TGCAGTGCTAGTGACGGGAGACAGACCCAGTACTTC.

V and J are TRBV7-3 and TRBJ2-2; 7 bases fit TRBD2. Germline V lookup: CDR1 SGHTA, CDR2 FQGTGA. V dropped 5 bases and J dropped 8; count of bases not matched to a gene: 14. The CDR3 runs 16 residues. CDR3 loop: CASSQRGGSRIGELFF. CDR3 DNA sequence: TGTGCCAGCAGCCAGAGGGGAGGGAGTCGGATAGGGGAGCTGTTTTTT.

CDR3 in DNA: TGCAGCGTTGAACGAGGGGACAATCGCTACACCTTC. It specifies CSVERGDNRYTF. The chain uses TRBV29-1 and TRBJ1-2; D is possibly TRBD1 (6 bases). Germline lookup yields CDR1 SQVTM and CDR2 ANQGSEA. Trimming removed 2 bases from V and 9 bases from J, with 13 bases in between. This CDR3 has 12 amino acids.

The chain joins TRBV7-7 to TRBJ2-3; 11 nucleotides agree with TRBD1. The junction had 2 bases not matched to a gene; V was cut back by 5 bases and J by 1 base. Germline V gives CDR1 SSHAT, CDR2 FNYEAQ (reference sequence). This CDR3 contains 15 residues. The CDR3 nucleotides read TGTGCCAGCAGCAGGACAGGGGGCGGCACAGATACGCAGTATTTT. It is translated as CASSRTGGGTDTQYF.

This clone is a singleton in its sample. The gene calls are TRBV11-3 and TRBJ2-5; D perhaps matches TRBD2 (6 bases). CDR3 length: 15 amino acids. Germline loops: CDR1 SGHNT, CDR2 YENEEA. Trimming removed 2 bases at V and 5 bases at J, with 15 bases between. CDR3 DNA sequence: TGTGCCAGCAGCTTATCAGCGGTCCGGGGGGAGACCCAGTACTTC. It specifies CASSLSAVRGETQYF.

The rearrangement uses TRBV5-1 and TRBJ2-7, with D perhaps matching TRBD2 (5 bases). This CDR3 is built from 14 residues. Looked up from germline, CDR1 is SGHRS and CDR2 is YFSETQ. Trimming cost V 4 bases and J 2 bases, with 13 bases left between them. Here the CDR3 DNA reads TGCGCCAGCAGCCCCCAAAGCGGAGCCTACGAGCAGTACTTC. Translated: CASSPQSGAYEQYF.

This sequence joins TRBV5-6 and TRBJ1-1; 7 bases align to TRBD1. V lost 1 base and J lost 2; bases outside the gene matches: 8. CDR1 is SGHDT and CDR2 is YYEEEE in the germline V gene. The CDR3 loop spans 16 amino acids. CDR3 sequence (DNA): TGTGCCAGCAGCTTGTGGGCAGGGGGAATCAACACTGAAGCTTTCTTT. This sequence encodes CASSLWAGGINTEAFF.